The 4 T cell receptor beta chains listed next were all sequenced from one sample in a study of T cells in Graves' hyperthyroidism and ophthalmopathy. Researchers amplified the TCR beta CDR3 regions from RNA transcripts. HTBI primers were employed in a first-round RT-PCR of the TCR CDR3. TCRdb fed the multiplex PCR reads into MiXCR, producing one record per CDR3 protein. This table holds 700,000 or so distinct CDR3 sequences, approximately 15% found once. Sequencing used blood. These receptors came from a woman aged 45-60 years with Graves' ophthalmopathy.

This clonotype was picked up many times. The genes are TRBV20-1 and TRBJ2-5; D unclear. Germline V lookup: CDR1 DFQATT, CDR2 SNEGSKA (reference sequence). The CDR3 is made up of 14 amino acids. The ends were cut back, 4 bases at V and 0 bases at J, with 12 bases in the middle. The CDR3 loop is CSAITGSYQETQYF. In DNA, the CDR3 is TGCAGTGCTATTACCGGATCGTACCAAGAGACCCAGTACTTC.

V is TRBV2 and J is TRBJ2-7; 9 bases agree with TRBD1. CDR1 is SNHLY, CDR2 FYNNEI, per germline. The CDR3 is made up of 16 amino acids. With V trimmed by 7 bases and J by 3 bases, 13 bases remained unmatched. The CDR3 DNA reads TGTGCCAGCAACGTCCCGGGACAGGGAATCGGCTACGAGCAGTACTTC. Its protein product is CASNVPGQGIGYEQYF.

This clonotype has just one count. With a much larger clone just one base away, this may be a read error. The chain couples TRBV27 to TRBJ1-5; D is possibly TRBD1 (5 bases). Germline-derived CDR1 and CDR2 are MNHEY and SMNVEV (reference sequence). V lost 8 bases to trimming and J lost 6 bases, with 11 bases between them. The CDR3 is made up of 12 amino acids. The CDR3 nucleotides are TGTGCCAGCCGGGGGAGAAGTCAGCCCCAGCATTTT. This gives the protein CASRGRSQPQHF.

Ten or more counts support this clonotype. This chain connects TRBV11-1 to TRBJ2-1; 8 bases are shared with TRBD2. V dropped 5 bases and J dropped 2; count of bases not matched to a gene: 8. The CDR3 is 16 amino acids. From germline, CDR1 is SGHAT and CDR2 FQDESV (reference sequence). CDR3 DNA: TGTGCCAGCAGCCCCCAACTAGCGGAGACCTACAATGAGCAGTTCTTC. Translation gives CASSPQLAETYNEQFF.